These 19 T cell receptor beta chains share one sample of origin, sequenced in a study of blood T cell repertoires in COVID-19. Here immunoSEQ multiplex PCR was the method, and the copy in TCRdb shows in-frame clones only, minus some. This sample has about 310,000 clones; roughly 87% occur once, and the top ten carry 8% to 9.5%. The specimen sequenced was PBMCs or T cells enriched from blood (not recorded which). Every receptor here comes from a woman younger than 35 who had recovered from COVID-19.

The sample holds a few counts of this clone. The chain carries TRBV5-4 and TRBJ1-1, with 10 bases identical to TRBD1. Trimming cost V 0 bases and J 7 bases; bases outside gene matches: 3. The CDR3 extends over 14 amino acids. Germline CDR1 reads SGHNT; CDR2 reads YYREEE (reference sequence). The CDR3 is CASSLGTGGSEAFF. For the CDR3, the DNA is TGTGCCAGCAGCTTGGGGACAGGGGGGAGTGAAGCTTTCTTT.

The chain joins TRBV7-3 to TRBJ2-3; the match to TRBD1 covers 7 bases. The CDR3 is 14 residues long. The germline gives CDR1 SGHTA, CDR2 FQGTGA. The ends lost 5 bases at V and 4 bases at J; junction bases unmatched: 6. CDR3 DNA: TGTGCCAGCAGCCTCGGACAGGCGGCAGATACGCAGTATTTT. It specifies CASSLGQAADTQYF.

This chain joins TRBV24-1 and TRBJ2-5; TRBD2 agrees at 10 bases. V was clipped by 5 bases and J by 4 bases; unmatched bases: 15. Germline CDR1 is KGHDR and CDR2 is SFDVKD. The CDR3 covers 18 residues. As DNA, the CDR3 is TGTGCCACCAGTGCACCGCGGTGGGCTAGCGGGAGTAGAGAGACCCAGTACTTC. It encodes CATSAPRWASGSRETQYF.

DNA of the CDR3: TGTGCCAGTAGTCCTTGGGACAGATCAAATGAAAAACTGTTTTTT. Protein sequence: CASSPWDRSNEKLFF. The chain combines TRBV19 with TRBJ1-4, with 7 bases lining up with TRBD1. The J segment lost 5 bases and the V segment lost 5 bases, leaving 8 bases of the junction unmatched. The germline V gene has CDR1 LNHDA and CDR2 SQIVND (reference sequence). CDR3 length: 15 amino acids.

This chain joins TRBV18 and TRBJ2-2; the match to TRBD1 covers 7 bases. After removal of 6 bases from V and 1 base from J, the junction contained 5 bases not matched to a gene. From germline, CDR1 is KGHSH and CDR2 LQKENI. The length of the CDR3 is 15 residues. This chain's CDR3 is CASSPGQLNTGELFF. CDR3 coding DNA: TGTGCCAGCTCCCCGGGACAGCTGAACACCGGGGAGCTGTTTTTT.

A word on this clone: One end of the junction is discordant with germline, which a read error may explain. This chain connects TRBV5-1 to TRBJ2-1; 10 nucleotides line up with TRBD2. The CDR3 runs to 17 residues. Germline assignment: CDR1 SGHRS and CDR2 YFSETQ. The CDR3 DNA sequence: TGCGCCAGCAGCTTGGCTCCTAGCGGGAGTTTCGGTAATGGGCAGTTCTTC. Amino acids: CASSLAPSGSFGNGQFF.

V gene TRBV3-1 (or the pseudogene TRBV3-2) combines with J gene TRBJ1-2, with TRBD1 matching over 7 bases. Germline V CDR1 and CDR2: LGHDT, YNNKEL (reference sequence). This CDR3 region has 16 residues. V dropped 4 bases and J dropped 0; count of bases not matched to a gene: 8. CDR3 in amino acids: CASSRFGDSPNYGYTF. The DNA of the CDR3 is TGTGCCAGCAGCCGATTCGGGGACAGCCCTAACTATGGCTACACCTTC.

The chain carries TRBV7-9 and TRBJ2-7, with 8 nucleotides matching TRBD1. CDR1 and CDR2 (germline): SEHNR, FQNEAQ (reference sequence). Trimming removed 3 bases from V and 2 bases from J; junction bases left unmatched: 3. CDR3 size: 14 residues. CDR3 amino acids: CASSLVQGAYEQYF. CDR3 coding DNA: TGTGCCAGCAGCTTGGTACAGGGGGCCTACGAGCAGTACTTC.

In nucleotides, the CDR3 is TGTGCCAGCAGCCGTGGACAGGGGGCTGAAGCTTTCTTT. Residues: CASSRGQGAEAFF. V usage is TRBV3-1 (or the pseudogene TRBV3-2) and J usage is TRBJ1-1; TRBD1 agrees at 10 bases. The CDR3 is 13 residues long. V lost 4 bases to trimming and J lost 6 bases; unmatched junction nucleotides: 2. CDR1 is LGHDT, CDR2 YNNKEL, per germline (reference sequence).

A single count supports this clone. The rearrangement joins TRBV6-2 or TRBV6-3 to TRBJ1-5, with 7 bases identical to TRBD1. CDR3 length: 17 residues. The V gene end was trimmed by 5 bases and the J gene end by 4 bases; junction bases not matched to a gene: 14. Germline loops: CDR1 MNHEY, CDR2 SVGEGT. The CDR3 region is CASSRDRIGGENQPQHF. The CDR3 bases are TGTGCCAGCAGTCGGGACAGAATCGGAGGGGAAAATCAGCCCCAGCATTTT.

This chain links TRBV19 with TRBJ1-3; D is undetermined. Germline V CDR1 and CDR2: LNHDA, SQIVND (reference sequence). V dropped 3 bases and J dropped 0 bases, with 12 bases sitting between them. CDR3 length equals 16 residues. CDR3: CASSIRHLSSGNTIYF. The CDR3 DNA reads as TGTGCCAGTAGTATTCGACACCTGAGCTCTGGAAACACCATATATTTT.

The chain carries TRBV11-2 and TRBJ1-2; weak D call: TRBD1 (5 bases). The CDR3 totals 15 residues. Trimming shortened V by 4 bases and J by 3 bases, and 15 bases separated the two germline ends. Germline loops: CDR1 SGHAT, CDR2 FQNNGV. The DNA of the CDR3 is TGTGCCAGCAGCTCACTGTGGCGGGGGGACTATGGCTACACCTTC. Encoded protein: CASSSLWRGDYGYTF.

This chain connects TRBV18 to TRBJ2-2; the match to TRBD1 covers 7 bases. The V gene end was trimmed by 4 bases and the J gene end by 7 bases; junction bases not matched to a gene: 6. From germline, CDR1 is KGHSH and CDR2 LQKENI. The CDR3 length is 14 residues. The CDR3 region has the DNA TGTGCCAGCTCACACGACAGGGTGGACGGGGAGCTGTTTTTT. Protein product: CASSHDRVDGELFF.

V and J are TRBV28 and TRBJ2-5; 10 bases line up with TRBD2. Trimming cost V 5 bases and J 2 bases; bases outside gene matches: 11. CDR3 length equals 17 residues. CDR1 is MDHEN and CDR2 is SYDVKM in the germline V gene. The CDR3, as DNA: TGTGCCAGCAGTCCGAGTTTGACTAGCGGGTATCAAGAGACCCAGTACTTC. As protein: CASSPSLTSGYQETQYF. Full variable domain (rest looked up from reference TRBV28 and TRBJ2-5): DVKVTQSSRYLVKRTGEKVFLECVQDMDHENMFWYRQDPGLGLRLIYFSYDVKMKEKGDIPEGYSVSREKKERFSLILESASTNQTSMYLCASSPSLTSGYQETQYFGPGTRLLVL.

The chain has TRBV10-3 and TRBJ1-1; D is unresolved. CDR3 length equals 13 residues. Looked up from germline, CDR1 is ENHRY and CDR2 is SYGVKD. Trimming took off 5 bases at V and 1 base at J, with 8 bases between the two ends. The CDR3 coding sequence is TGTGCCATCAGTTACCCAGGGAACACTGAAGCTTTCTTT. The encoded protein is CAISYPGNTEAFF.

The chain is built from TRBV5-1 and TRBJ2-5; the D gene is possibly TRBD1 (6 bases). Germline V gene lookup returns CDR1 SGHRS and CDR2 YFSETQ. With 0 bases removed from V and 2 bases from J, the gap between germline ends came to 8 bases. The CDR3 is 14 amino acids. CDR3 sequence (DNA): TGCGCCAGCAGCTTGGATGGACAGCAAGAGACCCAGTACTTC. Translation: CASSLDGQQETQYF.

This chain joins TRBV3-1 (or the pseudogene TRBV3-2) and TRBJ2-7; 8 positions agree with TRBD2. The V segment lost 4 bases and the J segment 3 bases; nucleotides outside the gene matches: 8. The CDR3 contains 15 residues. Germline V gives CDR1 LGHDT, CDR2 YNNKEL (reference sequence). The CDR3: CASSRQVAGGYEQYF. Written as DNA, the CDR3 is TGTGCCAGCAGCCGGCAGGTGGCGGGGGGCTACGAGCAGTACTTC.

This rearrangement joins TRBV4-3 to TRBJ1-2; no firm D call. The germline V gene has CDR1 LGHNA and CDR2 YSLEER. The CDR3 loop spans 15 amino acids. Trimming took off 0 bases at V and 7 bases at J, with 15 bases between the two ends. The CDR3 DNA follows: TGCGCCAGCAGCCAAGAGATCGTCGGGGTTAGTGGCTACACCTTC. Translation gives CASSQEIVGVSGYTF.

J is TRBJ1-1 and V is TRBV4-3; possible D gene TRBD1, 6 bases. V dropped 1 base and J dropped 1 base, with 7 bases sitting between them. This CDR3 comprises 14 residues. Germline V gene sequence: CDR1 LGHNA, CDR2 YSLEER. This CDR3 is CASSQAGENTEAFF. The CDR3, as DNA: TGCGCCAGCAGCCAAGCAGGGGAGAACACTGAAGCTTTCTTT.